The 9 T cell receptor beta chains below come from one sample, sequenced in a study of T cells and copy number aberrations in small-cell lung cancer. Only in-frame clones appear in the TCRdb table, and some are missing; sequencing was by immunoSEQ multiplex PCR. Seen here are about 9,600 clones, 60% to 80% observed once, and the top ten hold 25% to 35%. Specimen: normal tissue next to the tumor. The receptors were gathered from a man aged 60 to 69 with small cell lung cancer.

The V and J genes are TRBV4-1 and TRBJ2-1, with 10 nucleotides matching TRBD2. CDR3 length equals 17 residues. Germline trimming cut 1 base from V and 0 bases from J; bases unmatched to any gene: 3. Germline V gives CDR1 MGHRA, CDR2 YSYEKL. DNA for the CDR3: TGCGCCAGCAGCCAAGCCCCTAGCGGGGGCTCCTACAATGAGCAGTTCTTC. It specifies CASSQAPSGGSYNEQFF.

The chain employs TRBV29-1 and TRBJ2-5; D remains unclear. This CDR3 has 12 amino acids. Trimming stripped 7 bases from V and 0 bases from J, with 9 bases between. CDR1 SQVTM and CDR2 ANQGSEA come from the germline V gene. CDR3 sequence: CSGSTYQETQYF. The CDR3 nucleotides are TGCAGCGGTAGCACGTACCAAGAGACCCAGTACTTC. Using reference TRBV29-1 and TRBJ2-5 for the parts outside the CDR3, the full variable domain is SAVISQKPSRDICQRGTSLTIQCQVDSQVTMMFWYRQQPGQSLTLIATANQGSEATYESGFVIDKFPISRPNLTFSTLTVSNMSPEDSSIYLCSGSTYQETQYFGPGTRLLVL.

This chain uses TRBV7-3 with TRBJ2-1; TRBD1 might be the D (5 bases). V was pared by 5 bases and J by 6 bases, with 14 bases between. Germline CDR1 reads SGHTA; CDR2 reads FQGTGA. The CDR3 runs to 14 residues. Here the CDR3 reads CASSPHGQGNEQFF. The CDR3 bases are TGTGCCAGCAGCCCACACGGGCAGGGCAATGAGCAGTTCTTC. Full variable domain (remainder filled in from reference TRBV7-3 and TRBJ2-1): GAGVSQTPSNKVTEKGKYVELRCDPISGHTALYWYRQSLGQGPEFLIYFQGTGAADDSGLPNDRFFAVRPEGSVSTLKIQRTERGDSAVYLCASSPHGQGNEQFFGPGTRLTVL.

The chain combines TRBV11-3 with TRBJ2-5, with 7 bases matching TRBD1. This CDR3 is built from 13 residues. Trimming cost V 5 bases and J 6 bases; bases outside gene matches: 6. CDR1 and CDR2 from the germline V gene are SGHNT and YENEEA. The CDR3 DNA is TGTGCCAGCAGCACTCGACAGGGAAAGACCCAGTACTTC. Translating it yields CASSTRQGKTQYF.

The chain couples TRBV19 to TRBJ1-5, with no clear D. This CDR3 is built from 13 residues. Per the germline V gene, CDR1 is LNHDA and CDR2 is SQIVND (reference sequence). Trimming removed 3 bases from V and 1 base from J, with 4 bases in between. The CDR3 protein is CASSMDSNQPQHF. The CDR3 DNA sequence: TGTGCCAGTAGTATGGACAGCAATCAGCCCCAGCATTTT.

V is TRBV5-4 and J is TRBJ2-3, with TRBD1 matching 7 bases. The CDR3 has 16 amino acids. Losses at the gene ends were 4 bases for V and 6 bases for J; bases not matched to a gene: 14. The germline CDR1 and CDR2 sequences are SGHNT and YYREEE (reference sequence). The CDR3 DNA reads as TGTGCCAGCAGCAAGGAAAGGACAGGCACTACGGATACGCAGTATTTT. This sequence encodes CASSKERTGTTDTQYF.

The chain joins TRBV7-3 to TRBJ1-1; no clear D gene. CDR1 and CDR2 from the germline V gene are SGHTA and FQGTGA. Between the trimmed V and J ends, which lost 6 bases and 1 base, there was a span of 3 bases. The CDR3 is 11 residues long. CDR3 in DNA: TGTGCCAGCAGAAGGAACACTGAAGCTTTCTTT. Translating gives CASRRNTEAFF.

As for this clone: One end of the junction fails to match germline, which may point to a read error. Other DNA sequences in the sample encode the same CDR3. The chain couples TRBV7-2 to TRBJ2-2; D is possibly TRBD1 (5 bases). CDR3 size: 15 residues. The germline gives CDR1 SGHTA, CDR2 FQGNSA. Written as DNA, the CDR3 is TGTGCCAGCAGCAAGGGGCCTGCGAACACCGGAGAGCTGTTTTTT. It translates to CASSKGPANTGELFF.

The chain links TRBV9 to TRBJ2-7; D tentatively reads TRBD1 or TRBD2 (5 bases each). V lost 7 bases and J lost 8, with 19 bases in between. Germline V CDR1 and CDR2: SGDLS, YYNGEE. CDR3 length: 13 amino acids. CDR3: CASGDGTVDKQYF. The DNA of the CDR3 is TGTGCCAGCGGCGATGGGACGGTGGACAAGCAGTACTTC.